These 18 T cell receptor beta chains were sequenced from one sample in a study of T cells in Graves' hyperthyroidism and ophthalmopathy. Researchers took RNA transcripts and amplified the TCR beta CDR3 regions from them. HTBI primers were used for first-round RT-PCR of the TCR CDR3. In TCRdb, the multiplex PCR reads were re-called with MiXCR into one record per CDR3 protein. This repertoire shows a few hundred thousand distinct CDR3 sequences, approximately 15% found once; its top ten account for around 58%. Sequencing used blood. Receptors were obtained from a woman aged 60 to 75 with Graves' ophthalmopathy.

This clonotype was recorded many times. The rearrangement uses TRBV29-1 and TRBJ2-1; tentatively, D is TRBD2 (6 bases). Germline assignment: CDR1 SQVTM and CDR2 ANQGSEA. The V and J ends lost 5 bases and 12 bases respectively, with 20 bases between them. This CDR3 is built from 13 residues. The CDR3 reads CSVLGGPQAWQFF. CDR3 bases: TGCAGCGTTTTGGGAGGCCCCCAGGCGTGGCAGTTCTTC.

In this sample, this clonotype turned up many times. The rearrangement links TRBV7-8 to TRBJ2-7; 10 bases are shared with TRBD2. This CDR3 region has 17 residues. The V and J ends lost 4 bases and 7 bases, in that order; junction bases with no gene match: 16. The germline gives CDR1 SGHVS, CDR2 FQNEAQ. The CDR3 nucleotides are TGTGCCAGCAGCTCCTGGACTAGCGGACTTGGGGGGGGGGAGCAGTACTTC. It codes for CASSSWTSGLGGGEQYF.

V and J are TRBV4-1 and TRBJ2-1, with D possibly being TRBD1 (6 bases). Germline V gene sequence: CDR1 MGHRA, CDR2 YSYEKL. The CDR3 totals 12 residues. V lost 5 bases and J lost 7, with 9 bases in between. CDR3: CASSTGTNEQFF. CDR3 in DNA: TGCGCCAGCAGCACAGGGACGAATGAGCAGTTCTTC.

This clonotype was observed many times. This sequence joins TRBV9 and TRBJ2-3, with 8 bases aligning to TRBD1. This CDR3 has 16 residues. V trimming: 2 bases; J trimming: 1 base; junction bases outside the gene matches: 6. The germline gives CDR1 SGDLS, CDR2 YYNGEE. CDR3 sequence: CASSVTGQGGTDTQYF. For the CDR3, the DNA is TGTGCCAGCAGCGTTACTGGACAGGGAGGCACAGATACGCAGTATTTT. The variable domain in full, completed from reference TRBV9 and TRBJ2-3, reads DSGVTQTPKHLITATGQRVTLRCSPRSGDLSVYWYQQSLDQGLQFLIQYYNGEERAKGNILERFSAQQFPDLHSELNLSSLELGDSALYFCASSVTGQGGTDTQYFGPGTRLTVL.

This clonotype was recorded many times. V usage is TRBV24-1 and J usage is TRBJ2-2, with a tentative D call TRBD1 (5 bases). Germline CDR1 KGHDR, CDR2 SFDVKD. V was cut by 1 base and J by 4 bases, with 12 bases left in between. This CDR3 has 16 amino acids. CDR3 sequence reads: CATSDFGRVGTGELFF. The CDR3 DNA is TGTGCCACCAGTGATTTCGGCAGGGTGGGCACCGGGGAGCTGTTTTTT.

This clonotype was picked up many times. The rearrangement links TRBV28 to TRBJ1-6; TRBD1 matches at 7 bases. The CDR3 length is 15 residues. After removal of 3 bases from V and 10 bases from J, the junction contained 9 bases not matched to a gene. Germline V gene lookup returns CDR1 MDHEN and CDR2 SYDVKM. The CDR3 sequence is CASSFPPTGRSPLHF. CDR3 nucleotide sequence: TGTGCCAGCAGTTTCCCCCCGACAGGGCGCTCACCCCTCCACTTT.

This clonotype was recorded many times. The chain is built from TRBV7-2 and TRBJ1-1, with unresolved D. V lost 5 bases and J 3 bases, leaving 10 bases between the germline ends. Germline assignment: CDR1 SGHTA and CDR2 FQGNSA. The CDR3 has 13 residues. This chain's CDR3 is CASSIDSYTEAFF. The CDR3 DNA follows: TGTGCCAGCAGCATAGATTCCTACACTGAAGCTTTCTTT.

This clonotype was detected a few times. The chain carries TRBV10-3 and TRBJ1-1, with a possible D match to TRBD1 (5 bases). V was trimmed by 6 bases and J by 1 base, leaving 15 bases between them. The CDR3 is made up of 15 amino acids. The germline CDR1 and CDR2 sequences are ENHRY and SYGVKD. CDR3 bases: TGTGCCATCAGGACGTCACAGGAGGCGAACACTGAAGCTTTCTTT. Translating it yields CAIRTSQEANTEAFF.

Ten or more counts support this clonotype. The chain carries TRBV15 and TRBJ2-7; no clear D. The germline V gene encodes CDR1 LNHNV and CDR2 YYDKDF (reference sequence). The V end was cut by 0 bases, the J end by 3 bases, with 6 bases between. This CDR3 has 13 residues. This CDR3 reads CATSRDLGYEQYF. CDR3 bases: TGTGCCACCAGCAGAGATTTGGGCTACGAGCAGTACTTC. Together with reference TRBV15 and TRBJ2-7, the CDR3 gives the full variable domain: DAMVIQNPRYQVTQFGKPVTLSCSQTLNHNVMYWYQQKSSQAPKLLFHYYDKDFNNEADTPDNFQSRRPNTSFCFLDIRSPGLGDTAMYLCATSRDLGYEQYFGPGTRLTVT.

This clonotype occurred many times. CDR3 residues: CASSLRWEGPLNTEAFF. The CDR3 nucleotides read TGTGCCAGCAGCCTCAGGTGGGAGGGACCGTTGAACACTGAAGCTTTCTTT. The chain recombines TRBV7-9 with TRBJ1-1; D is perhaps TRBD1 (5 bases). In germline, CDR1 is SEHNR, CDR2 FQNEAQ (reference sequence). V dropped 5 bases and J dropped 0 bases, with 19 bases sitting between them. The length of the CDR3 is 17 residues.

This clonotype was observed many times. The gene calls are TRBV7-2 and TRBJ2-3; no definite D call. This CDR3 contains 15 residues. Trimming removed 2 bases from V and 2 bases from J, with 11 bases in between. Germline CDR1 SGHTA, CDR2 FQGNSA. The CDR3 bases are TGTGCCAGCAGCTTACAAGCGACAATCACAGATACGCAGTATTTT. Protein: CASSLQATITDTQYF.

Note on this clonotype: A much larger clone sits a single nucleotide away, making a read error possible. The V gene is TRBV10-3, the J gene TRBJ1-1; D unresolved. Germline V gives CDR1 ENHRY, CDR2 SYGVKD. The CDR3 has 11 amino acids. The CDR3 loop is CASSYPAEAFF. As DNA, the CDR3 is TGTGCCAGCAGTTACCCCGCTGAAGCTTTCTTT.

This clonotype appeared many times. V is TRBV20-1 and J is TRBJ2-7, with D possibly TRBD1 on 6 matching bases. Trimming took 6 bases from V and 4 from J, leaving 13 bases between them. Per the germline V gene, CDR1 is DFQATT and CDR2 is SNEGSKA (reference sequence). The CDR3 is 12 residues long. Here the CDR3 DNA reads TGCAGTGCGGAGGCTGGACAGTACGAGCAGTACTTC. Translated: CSAEAGQYEQYF.

In the case of this clonotype: A much more abundant neighbour one base away suggests this may be a read error. The chain is built from TRBV6-4 and TRBJ1-1; D is possibly TRBD1 (5 bases). Germline-derived CDR1 and CDR2 are MRHNA and SNTAGT. The CDR3 extends over 13 amino acids. Trimming cost V 5 bases and J 3 bases, with 10 bases left between them. The CDR3, as DNA: TGTGCCAGCAGTCGGGGCGTGGACACTGAAGCTTTCTTT. Translated, it gives CASSRGVDTEAFF.

This clonotype was seen many times. This chain connects TRBV20-1 to TRBJ2-3; 7 nucleotides agree with TRBD1. V shed 4 bases, J shed 7 bases, and the junction held 14 bases outside the gene matches. Germline CDR1 DFQATT, CDR2 SNEGSKA (reference sequence). CDR3 length: 15 residues. The CDR3 here is CSATDRSRSPNTQYF. Written as DNA, the CDR3 is TGCAGTGCTACGGACAGGTCGCGTAGCCCAAATACGCAGTATTTT.

The chain recombines TRBV12-3 or TRBV12-4 with TRBJ1-2; a possible D gene is TRBD1 (6 bases). V lost 10 bases to trimming and J lost 8 bases, with 17 bases between them. The CDR3 sequence is 12 residues long. As DNA, the CDR3 is TGTGCCACCACTGGGGGGGCGCAGGGCTACACCTTC. The encoded protein is CATTGGAQGYTF.

This clonotype was counted ten times or more. V and J are TRBV30 and TRBJ1-4, with D maybe TRBD1 (6 bases). Germline V CDR1 and CDR2: GTSNPN, SVGIG (reference sequence). The CDR3 is 13 amino acids. The V end lost 4 bases, the J end lost 3 bases, and 9 bases lay between the germline ends. CDR3 sequence reads: CAWNRVANEKLFF. DNA of the CDR3: TGTGCCTGGAACAGGGTAGCTAATGAAAAACTGTTTTTT.

Concerning this clonotype: This clone may be a read error of a much larger clone one base away. The V and J genes are TRBV24-1 and TRBJ2-5; the match to TRBD1 covers 10 bases. The CDR3 runs to 16 residues. From germline, CDR1 is KGHDR and CDR2 SFDVKD. Here the CDR3 reads CATSDTGTGVKETRYF. In DNA, the CDR3 is TGTGCCACCAGTGACACTGGGACAGGGGTAAAGGAGACCCGGTACTTC.